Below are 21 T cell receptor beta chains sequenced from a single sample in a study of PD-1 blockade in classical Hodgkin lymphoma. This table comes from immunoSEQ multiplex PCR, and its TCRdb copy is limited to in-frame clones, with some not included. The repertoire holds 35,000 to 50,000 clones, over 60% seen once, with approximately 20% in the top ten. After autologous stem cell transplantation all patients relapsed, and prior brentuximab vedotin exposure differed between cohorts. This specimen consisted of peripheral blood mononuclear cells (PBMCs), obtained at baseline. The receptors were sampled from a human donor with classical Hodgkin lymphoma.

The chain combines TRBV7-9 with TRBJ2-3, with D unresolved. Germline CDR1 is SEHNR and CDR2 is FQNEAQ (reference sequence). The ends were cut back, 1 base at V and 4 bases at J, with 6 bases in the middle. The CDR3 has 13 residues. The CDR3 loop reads CASSLVPSDTQYF. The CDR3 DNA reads TGTGCCAGCAGCTTAGTCCCGTCAGATACGCAGTATTTT.

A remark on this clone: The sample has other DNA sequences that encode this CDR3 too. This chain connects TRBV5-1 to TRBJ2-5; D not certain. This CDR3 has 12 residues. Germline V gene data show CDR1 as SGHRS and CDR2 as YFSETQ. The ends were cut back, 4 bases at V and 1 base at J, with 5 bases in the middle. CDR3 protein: CASSRAQETQYF. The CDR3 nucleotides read TGCGCCAGCAGCAGGGCCCAAGAGACCCAGTACTTC.

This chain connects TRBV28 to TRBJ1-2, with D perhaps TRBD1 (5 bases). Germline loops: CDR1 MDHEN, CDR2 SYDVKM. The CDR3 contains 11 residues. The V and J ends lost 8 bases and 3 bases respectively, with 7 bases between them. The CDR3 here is CASGGDYGYTF. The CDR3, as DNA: TGTGCCAGCGGGGGGGACTATGGCTACACCTTC.

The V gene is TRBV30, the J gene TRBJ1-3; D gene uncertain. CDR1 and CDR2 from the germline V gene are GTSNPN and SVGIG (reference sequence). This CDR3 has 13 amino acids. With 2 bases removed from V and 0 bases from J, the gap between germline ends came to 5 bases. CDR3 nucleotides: TGTGCCTGGAGTTCATACTCTGGAAACACCATATATTTT. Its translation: CAWSSYSGNTIYF. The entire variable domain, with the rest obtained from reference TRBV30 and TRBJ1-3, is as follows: SQTIHQWPATLVQPVGSPLSLECTVEGTSNPNLYWYRQAAGRGLQLLFYSVGIGQISSEVPQNLSASRPQDRQFILSSKKLLLSDSGFYLCAWSSYSGNTIYFGEGSWLTVV.

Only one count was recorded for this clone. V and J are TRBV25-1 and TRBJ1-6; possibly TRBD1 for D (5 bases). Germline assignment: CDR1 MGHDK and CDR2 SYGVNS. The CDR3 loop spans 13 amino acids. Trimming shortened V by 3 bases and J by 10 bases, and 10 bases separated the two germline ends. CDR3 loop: CASSEAGNSPLHF. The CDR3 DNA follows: TGTGCCAGCAGTGAGGCAGGGAACTCACCCCTCCACTTT.

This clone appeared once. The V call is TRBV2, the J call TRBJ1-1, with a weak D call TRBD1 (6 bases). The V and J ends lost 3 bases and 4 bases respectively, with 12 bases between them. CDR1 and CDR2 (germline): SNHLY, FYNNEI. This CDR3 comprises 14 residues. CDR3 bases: TGTGCCAGCAGTGACAGGGGATGGAGCACTGAAGCTTTCTTT. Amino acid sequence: CASSDRGWSTEAFF.

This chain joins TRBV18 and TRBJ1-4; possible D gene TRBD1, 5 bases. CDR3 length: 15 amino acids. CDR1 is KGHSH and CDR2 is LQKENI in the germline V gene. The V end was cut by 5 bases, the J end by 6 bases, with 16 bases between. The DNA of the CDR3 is TGTGCCAGCTCAACACTGTTAGGGGCCCATGAAAAACTGTTTTTT. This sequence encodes CASSTLLGAHEKLFF.

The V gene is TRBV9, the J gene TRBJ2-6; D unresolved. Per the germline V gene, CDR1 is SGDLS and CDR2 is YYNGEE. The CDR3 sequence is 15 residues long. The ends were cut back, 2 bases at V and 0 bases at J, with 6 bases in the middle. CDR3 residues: CASSVQDSGANVLTF. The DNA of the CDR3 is TGTGCCAGCAGCGTCCAGGACTCTGGGGCCAACGTCCTGACTTTC.

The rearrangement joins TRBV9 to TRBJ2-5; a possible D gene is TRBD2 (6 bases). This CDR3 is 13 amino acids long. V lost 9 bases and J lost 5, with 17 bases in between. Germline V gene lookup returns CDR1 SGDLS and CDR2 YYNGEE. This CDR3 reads CANRSGVPETQYF. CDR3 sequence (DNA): TGTGCCAACCGCTCGGGGGTTCCCGAGACCCAGTACTTC.

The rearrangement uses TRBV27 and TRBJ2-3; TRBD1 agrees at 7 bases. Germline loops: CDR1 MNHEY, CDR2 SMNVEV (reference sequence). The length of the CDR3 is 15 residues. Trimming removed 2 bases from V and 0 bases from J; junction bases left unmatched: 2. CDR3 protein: CASSLRGPSTDTQYF. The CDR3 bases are TGTGCCAGCAGTTTAAGGGGGCCCAGCACAGATACGCAGTATTTT.

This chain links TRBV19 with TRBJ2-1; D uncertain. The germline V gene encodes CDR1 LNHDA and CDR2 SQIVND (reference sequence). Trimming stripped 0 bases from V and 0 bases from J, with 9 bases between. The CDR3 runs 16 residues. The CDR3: CASSIDSWSSYNEQFF. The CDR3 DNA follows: TGTGCCAGTAGTATAGATTCGTGGAGCTCCTACAATGAGCAGTTCTTC.

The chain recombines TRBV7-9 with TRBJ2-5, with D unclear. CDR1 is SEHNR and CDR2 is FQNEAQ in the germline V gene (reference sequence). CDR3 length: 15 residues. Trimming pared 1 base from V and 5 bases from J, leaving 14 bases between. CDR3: CASSLVPGPGETQYF. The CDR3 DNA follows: TGTGCCAGCAGCTTAGTCCCGGGTCCCGGGGAGACCCAGTACTTC. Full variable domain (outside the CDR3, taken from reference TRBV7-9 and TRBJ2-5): DTGVSQNPRHKITKRGQNVTFRCDPISEHNRLYWYRQTLGQGPEFLTYFQNEAQLEKSRLLSDRFSAERPKGSFSTLEIQRTEQGDSAMYLCASSLVPGPGETQYFGPGTRLLVL.

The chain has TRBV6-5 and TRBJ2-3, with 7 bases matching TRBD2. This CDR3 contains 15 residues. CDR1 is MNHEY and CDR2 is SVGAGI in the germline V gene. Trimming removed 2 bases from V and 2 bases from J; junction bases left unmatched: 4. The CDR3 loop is CASSYGRGDTDTQYF. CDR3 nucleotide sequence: TGTGCCAGCAGTTACGGGAGGGGAGACACAGATACGCAGTATTTT.

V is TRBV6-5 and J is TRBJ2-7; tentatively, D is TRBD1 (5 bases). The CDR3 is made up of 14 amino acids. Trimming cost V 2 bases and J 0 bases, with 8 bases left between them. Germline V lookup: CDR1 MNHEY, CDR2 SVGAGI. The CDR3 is CASSYETDSYEQYF. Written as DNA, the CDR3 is TGTGCCAGCAGTTACGAGACAGACTCCTACGAGCAGTACTTC.

The CDR3 DNA is TGTGCCAGCACTCAAGGAATCTCCGCCGGGGAGCTGTTTTTT. The encoded protein is CASTQGISAGELFF. The rearrangement uses TRBV27 and TRBJ2-2; D uncertain. The CDR3 spans 14 residues. Trimming left V 7 bases short and J 6 bases short, with 15 bases between. In germline, CDR1 is MNHEY, CDR2 SMNVEV (reference sequence).

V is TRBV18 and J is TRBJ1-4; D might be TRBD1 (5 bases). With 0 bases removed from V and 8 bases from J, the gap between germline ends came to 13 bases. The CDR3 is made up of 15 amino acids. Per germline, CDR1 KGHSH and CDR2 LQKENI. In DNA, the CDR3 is TGTGCCAGCTCACCACCGGGGCCTATGGGAGAAAAACTGTTTTTT. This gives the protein CASSPPGPMGEKLFF.

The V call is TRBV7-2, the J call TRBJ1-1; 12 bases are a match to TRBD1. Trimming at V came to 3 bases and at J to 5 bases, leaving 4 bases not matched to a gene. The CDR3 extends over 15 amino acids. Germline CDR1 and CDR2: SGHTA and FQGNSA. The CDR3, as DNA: TGTGCCAGCAGCTTCGGGACAGGGGGCCTAACTGAAGCTTTCTTT. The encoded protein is CASSFGTGGLTEAFF.

As DNA, the CDR3 is TGTGCCAGCAGTATCGAGCAGGGTGAAGCTTTCTTT. This translates into CASSIEQGEAFF. The chain couples TRBV25-1 to TRBJ1-1; a possible D gene is TRBD1 (5 bases). The CDR3 totals 12 residues. V dropped 5 bases and J dropped 7 bases, with 11 bases sitting between them. Germline V gene sequence: CDR1 MGHDK, CDR2 SYGVNS.

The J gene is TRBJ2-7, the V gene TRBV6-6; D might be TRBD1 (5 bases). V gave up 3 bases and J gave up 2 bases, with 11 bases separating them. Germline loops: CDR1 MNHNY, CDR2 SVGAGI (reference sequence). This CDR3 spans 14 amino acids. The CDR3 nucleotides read TGTGCCAGCAGTTATCCGACAGTTCCCTACGAGCAGTACTTC. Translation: CASSYPTVPYEQYF.

CDR3 amino acids: CAVRDGPYEQYF. The CDR3 DNA reads TGTGCCGTCAGGGATGGCCCCTACGAGCAGTACTTC. This chain connects TRBV19 to TRBJ2-7, with D maybe TRBD1 (5 bases). The V gene's germline CDR1 is LNHDA and CDR2 SQIVND (reference sequence). The CDR3 contains 12 residues. V lost 11 bases and J 2 bases, leaving 13 bases between the germline ends.

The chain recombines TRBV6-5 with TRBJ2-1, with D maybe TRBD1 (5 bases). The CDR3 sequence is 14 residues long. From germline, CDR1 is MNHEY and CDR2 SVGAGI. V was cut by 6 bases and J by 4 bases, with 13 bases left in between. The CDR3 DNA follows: TGTGCCAGCAGCCCCCGGACATTGTACAATGAGCAGTTCTTC. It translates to CASSPRTLYNEQFF.